These T cell receptor beta chains were read from a single sample in a study of cytomegalovirus exposure and HLA in healthy donors. The repertoire was sequenced with immunoSEQ multiplex PCR; TCRdb's copy has only in-frame clones and lacks some. The sample yields fewer than 150,000 clones, 15% seen once. The specimen was PBMCs. The source of these receptors is a woman younger than 35 in good health and CMV-seronegative. Both conserved end residues are part of each CDR3. D genes are given only for firm matches. Size values are once, few and many counts, or a class for expanded clones, and some rows have none.

>TRBJ1-1|NA|15|TRBV4-3|few
TGCGCCAGCAGCCAAGATGAGGGTTTGAACACTGAAGCTTTCTTT
CASSQDEGLNTEAFF
>TRBJ2-1|TRBD2|19|TRBV9|few
TGTGCCAGCAGCGTCCCTGGGGTTCCGGGGAGGGCCGGGTACAATGAGCAGTTCTTC
CASSVPGVPGRAGYNEQFF
>TRBJ1-1|NA|15|TRBV28|NA
TGTGCCAGCAGTCAGGGGAGACAGGCGAGCACTGAAGCTTTCTTT
CASSQGRQASTEAFF
>TRBJ1-1|NA|13|TRBV30|few
TGTGCCTGGAGTCGCGGTATGAACACTGAAGCTTTCTTT
CAWSRGMNTEAFF
>TRBJ2-7|NA|15|TRBV9|NA
TGTGCCAGCAGCGTTGGGAGTGTCGCCTCCTACGAGCAGTACTTC
CASSVGSVASYEQYF
>TRBJ1-6|NA|14|TRBV27|many
TGTGCCAGCAGTTTCAGGGGCTATAATTCACCCCTCCACTTT
CASSFRGYNSPLHF
>TRBJ1-4|NA|17|TRBV27|few
TGTGCCAGCAGTTTATCGGGCGCTCAGTACGCTAATGAAAAACTGTTTTTT
CASSLSGAQYANEKLFF
>TRBJ2-7|NA|12|TRBV28|NA
TGTGCCAGCAGTTTATCGCCACTAGGAGAGTACTTC
CASSLSPLGEYF
>TRBJ2-5|TRBD2|16|TRBV9|NA
TGTGCCAGCGGCGTAGCGGCTAGCGGAGGTCAAGAGACCCAGTACTTC
CASGVAASGGQETQYF
>TRBJ2-3|TRBD2|17|TRBV27|once
TGTGCCAGCAGTACTCCCCTAGCGGGGGAAAGCACAGATACGCAGTATTTT
CASSTPLAGESTDTQYF
>TRBJ1-4|NA|12|TRBV4-1|NA
TGCGCCAGCAGCCCTCGGAATGAAAAACTGTTTTTT
CASSPRNEKLFF
>TRBJ1-4|NA|18|TRBV6-1|few
TGTGCCAGCAGTGGCAGTGTCGCGGGAGGGGCAACTAATGAAAAACTGTTTTTT
CASSGSVAGGATNEKLFF
>TRBJ1-4|NA|13|TRBV30|few
TGTGCCTTGGCGGGGGACGATAATGAAAAACTGTTTTTT
CALAGDDNEKLFF
>TRBJ2-2|NA|12|TRBV5-4|NA
TGTGCCAGCTCCCGGGGCACCGGGGAGCTGTTTTTT
CASSRGTGELFF
>TRBJ2-3|NA|17|TRBV6-4|NA
TGTGCCAGCAGTCCCAGTTGGAGGCCAGGAAGCACAGATACGCAGTATTTT
CASSPSWRPGSTDTQYF
>TRBJ2-3|TRBD2|16|TRBV5-4|NA
TGTGCCAGCAGCTTGCTAGCGGGATCGTTGGCAGATACGCAGTATTTT
CASSLLAGSLADTQYF
>TRBJ1-3|NA|14|TRBV9|few
TGTGCCACCTCTTCGGGGGATTCTGGAAACACCATATATTTT
CATSSGDSGNTIYF
>TRBJ1-4|NA|16|TRBV5-1|NA
TGCGCCAGCAGCTTACAGGCGGCCGCAACTAATGAAAAACTGTTTTTT
CASSLQAAATNEKLFF
>TRBJ2-1|TRBD2|12|TRBV10-2|NA
TGCGCCACCGCTAGCGGCTACAATGAGCAGTTCTTC
CATASGYNEQFF
>TRBJ1-4|NA|17|TRBV5-4|NA
TGTGCCAGCAGCTTGGGTGGCAGGGTCGGCACTAATGAAAAACTGTTTTTT
CASSLGGRVGTNEKLFF
>TRBJ2-1|TRBD2|13|TRBV29-1|few
TGCAGCGGGAGAGGCGGGAGCAAAAATGAGCAGTTCTTC
CSGRGGSKNEQFF
>TRBJ2-5|NA|15|TRBV15|few
TGTGCCACCAGCAGAGACCCAGGGGTGGAAGAGACCCAGTACTTC
CATSRDPGVEETQYF
>TRBJ2-7|NA|13|TRBV27|few
TGTGCCAGCAGCTCCATGGGGGGATACGAGCAGTACTTC
CASSSMGGYEQYF
>TRBJ1-1|TRBD1|16|TRBV28|few
TGTGCCAGCAGCCCAGGGACAGGGTGGCGGGACACTGAAGCTTTCTTT
CASSPGTGWRDTEAFF
>TRBJ2-3|NA|14|TRBV30|NA
TGTGCCTGGACGGGAGCGGATAGCACAGATACGCAGTATTTT
CAWTGADSTDTQYF
>TRBJ1-5|NA|15|TRBV6-1|few
TGTGCCAGCACCTCCTCGGGGATAAACGGTCAGCCCCAGCATTTT
CASTSSGINGQPQHF
>TRBJ2-7|TRBD2|14|TRBV5-5|few
TGTGCCAGCAGGTTCGGGGGGGTAGGGATAGGGGAGTACTTC
CASRFGGVGIGEYF
>TRBJ1-5|NA|13|TRBV2|NA
TGTGCCAGCTCCTTTCCCCTGGGCCAGCCCCAGCATTTT
CASSFPLGQPQHF
>TRBJ1-4|NA|15|TRBV7-9|few
TGTGCCAGCAGCTTATTGGGGGCGACTAATGAAAAACTGTTTTTT
CASSLLGATNEKLFF
>TRBJ1-2|NA|14|TRBV30|NA
TGTGCCTGGAGTACGGTAGGGGGGGACTATGGCTACACCTTC
CAWSTVGGDYGYTF
>TRBJ2-3|TRBD1|15|TRBV14|few
TGTGCCAGCAGCCCTCCGGACAGGGTCACAGATACGCAGTATTTT
CASSPPDRVTDTQYF
>TRBJ1-2|NA|12|TRBV7-9|few
TGTGCCAGCCTCGCGGCCGAAAATGGCTACACCTTC
CASLAAENGYTF
>TRBJ2-2|NA|14|TRBV4-1|few
TGCGCCAGCAGCCAAGAGGGGGCTACCGGGGAGCTGTTTTTT
CASSQEGATGELFF
>TRBJ1-5|NA|14|TRBV6-5|NA
TGTGCCAGCAGTCCTACAGCATGGGATCAGCCCCAGCATTTT
CASSPTAWDQPQHF
>TRBJ2-7|NA|15|TRBV5-6|few
TGTGCCAGCACTTCGAGCGTGCTAGTTGCCTACGAGCAGTACTTC
CASTSSVLVAYEQYF
>TRBJ2-7|NA|13|TRBV13|NA
TGTGCCAGCAGCCCGGAGGACAGTTACGAGCAGTACTTC
CASSPEDSYEQYF
>TRBJ1-4|NA|15|TRBV14|few
TGTGCCAGCAGCCCGTGGGGAGGGGCAAATGAAAAACTGTTTTTT
CASSPWGGANEKLFF
>TRBJ2-2|NA|14|TRBV6-1|NA
TGTGCCAGCAGTGAAGCAGGCGGCCCGGGGATGATGTTTTTT
CASSEAGGPGMMFF
>TRBJ1-2|TRBD1|16|TRBV11-2|NA
TGTGCCAGCAGCTTTTCGACGGACAGGAGGTTCTATGGCTACACCTTC
CASSFSTDRRFYGYTF
>TRBJ1-1|NA|11|TRBV20-1|NA
TGCAGTGCTAGCCCCAGCACTGAAGCTTTCTTT
CSASPSTEAFF
>TRBJ2-1|TRBD2|15|TRBV11-3|NA
TGTGCCAGCAGCATAACTAGCGGCACCTACAATGAGCAGTTCTTC
CASSITSGTYNEQFF
>TRBJ2-7|TRBD1|15|TRBV5-4|few
TGTGCCAGCAGCTTGACGGGACAGGGGGCCTACGAGCAGTACTTC
CASSLTGQGAYEQYF
>TRBJ2-2|TRBD2|15|TRBV5-1|few
TGCGCCAGCAGCTTTAGCGGGGGGCCTGTGAGGGAGCTGTTTTTT
CASSFSGGPVRELFF
>TRBJ2-5|TRBD2|12|TRBV2|few
TGTGCCAGCGATCTAGCGGGAGAGACCCAGTACTTC
CASDLAGETQYF
>TRBJ2-7|NA|14|TRBV5-1|NA
TGCGCCAGCAGCCCTCGATCGTTCACCGAGGAACAGTACTTC
CASSPRSFTEEQYF
>TRBJ1-4|NA|12|TRBV18|NA
TGTGCCAGCTCACCGAACGGGTGGAAACTGTTTTTT
CASSPNGWKLFF
>TRBJ1-4|NA|15|TRBV7-2|NA
TGTGCCAGCAGCCCACTCCCAGGGAATAATGAAAAACTGTTTTTT
CASSPLPGNNEKLFF
>TRBJ1-2|TRBD1|14|TRBV27|NA
TGTGCCAGCAGCCGGGACAGCCTTAACTATGGCTACACCTTC
CASSRDSLNYGYTF
>TRBJ1-5|TRBD1|15|TRBV28|NA
TGTGCCAGCAGGGAAAGGGGGCCCAGCAATCAGCCCCAGCATTTT
CASRERGPSNQPQHF
>TRBJ1-1|NA|16|TRBV28|few
TGTGCCAGCAGTTTCGGGGGGCGGTCAGATTGGCCTGAAGCTTTCTTT
CASSFGGRSDWPEAFF
>TRBJ1-1|NA|15|TRBV9|NA
TGTGCCAGCAGCGTAGATGGGGCGGTGAACACTGAAGCTTTCTTT
CASSVDGAVNTEAFF